This TCR beta chain was sequenced for a study of blood T cell repertoires in COVID-19 (dated by TCRdb to 2019 to 2021). About the full investigation: Samples from collaborators originated in the United States, Italy and Spain and spanned both the acute and convalescent phases of COVID-19. The material from the prospective study consisted of cDNA or gDNA derived from T cells, B-cell-depleted T cells, or PBMCs. The dataset comprised deeply sampled blood TCRbeta repertoires from subjects exposed to, actively infected with, or recovered from COVID-19. A freely available public database, intended as a resource for researchers studying the immune response to SARS-CoV-2, is where the repertoires were released. The samples were drawn from two sources: the first 160 participants of the ongoing ImmuneRACE study, and some 1,300 subjects contributed by 6 global collaborators. Nearly every sample came with metadata listing a de-identified subject ID, COVID-19 status, age in years and sex. Where HLA class I and class II types were available, the types were taken from metadata supplied by the sample provider, not from assay-based typing. Study-wide conclusions, independent of this receptor: The amount of clinical and demographic metadata varied by source and participant and was provided uncurated.

TCRbeta CDR3 regions were amplified from genomic DNA using the immunoSEQ Assay, a bias-controlled multiplex PCR. The original methods were these. The number of nucleated cells in each sample was estimated by amplification of reference gene primers within the assay. Sequence reads were collapsed and filtered to measure the absolute abundance of every unique TCRbeta CDR3 rearrangement. For each sample, productive Simpson clonality was calculated as the square root of Simpson's diversity index over productive rearrangements. Here the immuneACCESS table is served through TCRdb, limited to in-frame sequences with V and J called. Missing clones are a known gap in these copies; in checked studies unresolved V genes cover under half, and the rest lacks a known reason. That table gives V, J and clone size, and the DNA gave D and trimming. For this sample the table gives 230,000 or so clones, of which approximately 88% were detected only once. The ten largest clones represent 2% to 2.5% of the sample.

Including the terminal cysteine and phenylalanine, the CDR3 comprises 13 residues. The only DNA kept is the CDR3, 39 bases in frame from the first base. CDR1 and CDR2, looked up from the germline V gene (reference sequence), are SGHNT and YYREEE. Relative to germline, V is 1 base shorter and J is 5 bases shorter, with 7 bases between their ends. As concerns this clone: The antigen it recognizes is unknown. Qualities for individual bases were not recorded, and no much larger clone is one base off.

In the prospective study, participants were roughly 18 to 100 years old, resided in 24 geographic areas of the United States, and were enrolled through a virtual design. In the prospective study, participants were assigned to cohorts based on the clinical history participants reported in a screening survey and a study questionnaire. In the prospective study, mobile phlebotomists collected whole blood, serum and a nasopharyngeal or oropharyngeal swab from each participant. Additional blood draws and questionnaires over an approximately 2-month period could optionally be provided by prospective study participants. Blood samples from the prospective study were shipped frozen or at room temperature prior to DNA extraction.

The chain is assembled from TRBV5-4 and TRBJ2-1, with TRBD1 perhaps the D gene, on 6 matching bases. The origin of this receptor is a woman aged 40 to 50 with acute COVID-19. Specimen: PBMCs or T cells enriched from blood (not recorded which). The nucleotides read TGTGCCAGCAGCTTGAGGGGGAACAATGAGCAGTTCTTC. Translated, it gives CASSLRGNNEQFF.